This note documents a single TCR beta chain sequence. Profiled with immunoSEQ multiplex PCR; TCRdb holds only in-frame clones, not every one. The sample contains some 1 million clones, 60% to 80% of which appear only once. This specimen comes from a study of shared clonotypes between healthy human individuals. The TCR was taken from a man aged 18 to 29 in good health. The sequencing sample was made of memory CD4+ T cells sorted from blood. Subset meaning: CD45RA-negative fraction.

The CDR3 loop is CASSPPTGGTTNEKLFF. DNA of the CDR3: TGTGCCAGCTCACCGCCAACGGGGGGGACAACTAATGAAAAACTGTTTTTT. V gene TRBV18 combines with J gene TRBJ1-4; a weak D match, TRBD1 (5 bases). The CDR3 has 17 amino acids. Germline V gives CDR1 KGHSH, CDR2 LQKENI. Trimming shortened V by 3 bases and J by 0 bases, and 14 bases separated the two germline ends.